A selection of T cell receptor beta chains follows, all from one sample in a study of technical replicates of blood from a few donors. Sequenced by immunoSEQ multiplex PCR; TCRdb stores in-frame clones only, minus some. The data contain more than 90,000 clones, about 94% of them singletons. Sequenced: T cells isolated from PBMCs. The receptors derive from a human donor in good health. CDR3s include the opening cysteine and the closing phenylalanine or tryptophan. Each record gives: V gene, D gene, clone size, J gene, CDR3 DNA, CDR3 protein. D genes are given only for firm matches. Some rows have no size entry. The others give once, few or many, or a class for an expanded clone.

>TRBV6-4|TRBD1|-|TRBJ1-1
TGTGCCAGCACCCGACAGGGGGGAATGAACACTGAAGCTTTCTTT
CASTRQGGMNTEAFF
>TRBV5-1|TRBD1|-|TRBJ2-7
TGCGCCAGCAGCTTGCCGGGCAGGGGGTACGAGCAGTACTTC
CASSLPGRGYEQYF
>TRBV4-1|TRBD1|-|TRBJ2-7
TGCGCCAGCAGCCAAGGGACAGGGCAGCACTACGAGCAGTACTTC
CASSQGTGQHYEQYF
>TRBV5-4|-|-|TRBJ2-2
TGTGCCAGCAGCTTGTTAGAAGGGGAGCTGTTTTTT
CASSLLEGELFF
>TRBV2|TRBD1|-|TRBJ2-2
TGTGCCAGCAGTGACAGGGGGCATATTGGCGGGGAGCTGTTTTTT
CASSDRGHIGGELFF
>TRBV7-3|TRBD1|-|TRBJ1-1
TGTGCCAGCAGCTCAACCGCGGGAGGGACAGGGAACACTGAAGCTTTCTTT
CASSSTAGGTGNTEAFF
>TRBV5-4|-|-|TRBJ2-5
TGTGCCAGCAGCTACACAGGGACGGCTCAAGAGACCCAGTACTTC
CASSYTGTAQETQYF
>TRBV5-5|TRBD1|-|TRBJ1-5
TGTGCCAGCAGCTTGGCATTTGGACAGGGACCACTTAGCAATCAGCCCCAGCATTTT
CASSLAFGQGPLSNQPQHF
>TRBV6-1|-|-|TRBJ2-7
TGTGCCAGCAGTGAAGCGGCCCCGGCTAGCTCCTACGAGCAGTACTTC
CASSEAAPASSYEQYF
>TRBV14|-|-|TRBJ2-7
TGTGCCAGCAGCCAAGGCCAGGGGCCCTACGAGCAGTACTTC
CASSQGQGPYEQYF
>TRBV30|TRBD2|-|TRBJ2-5
TGTGCCTGGAGTGCTGTCGGGGGGGCCGGAGAGACCCAGTACTTC
CAWSAVGGAGETQYF
>TRBV27|-|-|TRBJ2-5
TGTGCCAGCAGTTTACAGGGGGAGGTGGAGACCCAGTACTTC
CASSLQGEVETQYF
>TRBV7-2|-|once|TRBJ2-7
TGTGCCAGCAGCCCTGCGGTGACTACGAGGCAGTACTTC
CASSPAVTTRQYF
>TRBV9|TRBD2|once|TRBJ2-7
TGTGCCAGCAGCCCCCGGACTAGCGCCACCTACGAGCAGTACTTC
CASSPRTSATYEQYF
>TRBV7-9|-|-|TRBJ1-4
TGTGCCAGCAGCTTCTCACAGGCACCAACTAATGAAAAACTGTTTTTT
CASSFSQAPTNEKLFF
>TRBV30|TRBD1|-|TRBJ1-3
TGTGCCTGGAGTGGGACAGGGAGTAGGAACACCATATATTTT
CAWSGTGSRNTIYF
>TRBV9|TRBD2|once|TRBJ2-1
TGTGCCAGCAGCAAACCAAGCGGGGGCGCCTACAATGAGCAGTTCTTC
CASSKPSGGAYNEQFF
>TRBV19|-|-|TRBJ2-2
TGTGCCAGTAGTATTATTGGCGGCTACACCGGGGAGCTGTTTTTT
CASSIIGGYTGELFF
>TRBV19|TRBD1|once|TRBJ1-2
TGTGCCAGTAGTATATATTCCGGACAGGGACTTAACTATGGCTACACCTTC
CASSIYSGQGLNYGYTF
>TRBV5-4|TRBD1|-|TRBJ2-7
TGTGCCAGCAGCTCCTCGGACAGGGCCTACGAGCAGTACTTC
CASSSSDRAYEQYF
>TRBV10-3|-|few|TRBJ2-1
TGTGCCATCAGTGCAGACAATGAGCAGTTCTTC
CAISADNEQFF
>TRBV7-3|TRBD2|-|TRBJ2-1
TGTGCCAGCAGCTTATCCGGGGGGGCGGTCGGTGAGCAGTTCTTC
CASSLSGGAVGEQFF
>TRBV29-1|TRBD1|-|TRBJ2-2
TGCAGCGTTACCGGGACAGGGGTTACCGGGGAGCTGTTTTTT
CSVTGTGVTGELFF
>TRBV6-1|TRBD1|-|TRBJ2-1
TGTGCCAGCAGTGGAAGGTCTCAGGGGGCTTACAATGAGCAGTTCTTC
CASSGRSQGAYNEQFF
>TRBV2|-|-|TRBJ2-2
TGTGCCAGCATCTCGCGGTCTAACACCGGGGAGCTGTTTTTT
CASISRSNTGELFF